This TCR beta chain originates from a study of OX40 agonist ivuxolimab in advanced cancers. In the study overall: A male proportion of more than 75% was recorded, with mean age about 60 years and range about 23 to 80. Overall study results and limits: Researchers did not determine the expanded peripheral T cells' antigen specificity. Nonresponders, in some cases, also had low normalized T-cell clonal expansion.

In the case of this clone: No antigen is known for it.

Data came from immunoSEQ multiplex PCR; TCRdb stores just in-frame clones and leaves some out. Of some 45,000 clones in the sample, 89% were seen once. Germline V gene sequence: CDR1 SNHLY, CDR2 FYNNEI. V lost 3 bases, J lost 3 bases, and 15 bases lay in between. The length of the CDR3 is 16 residues. The receptor comes from an adult with an advanced solid tumor such as melanoma, head and neck, liver or kidney cancer. The V call is TRBV2, the J call TRBJ2-1, with D tentatively TRBD2 (5 bases). The sample in question was CD4+ or CD8+ T cells sorted from blood, obtained in a trial of the OX40 agonist ivuxolimab. The chain's CDR3 is CASSEVRLAVYNEQFF. In DNA form, the CDR3 reads TGTGCCAGCAGTGAGGTGCGGCTAGCAGTCTACAATGAGCAGTTCTTC. Full variable domain (outside the CDR3, taken from reference TRBV2 and TRBJ2-1): EPEVTQTPSHQVTQMGQEVILRCVPISNHLYFYWYRQILGQKVEFLVSFYNNEISEKSEIFDDQFSVERPDGSNFTLKIRSTKLEDSAMYFCASSEVRLAVYNEQFFGPGTRLTVL.